This is a list of T cell receptor beta chains from one sample in a study of technical replicates of blood from a few donors. Sequencing was performed with immunoSEQ multiplex PCR; in TCRdb, only in-frame clones are kept and a portion is missing. Among approximately 94,000 clones, approximately 95% were seen once, and the ten largest hold approximately 0.35%. The sample comprised T cells isolated from PBMCs. Source of these receptors: a human donor in good health. CDR3s include the opening cysteine and the closing phenylalanine or tryptophan. The D gene is left open where the match is weak.

J gene	V gene	D gene	CDR3 protein
TRBJ1-2	TRBV19	TRBD1	CASSPVRGNYYGYTF
TRBJ1-1	TRBV14	-	CAGHPRAQSTEAFF
TRBJ2-1	TRBV5-1	TRBD1	CASSSGQGRFNEQFF
TRBJ2-7	TRBV28	-	CASSFISYEQYF
TRBJ1-1	TRBV5-4	TRBD1	CASSLFRGPDTEAFF
TRBJ1-2	TRBV9	-	CASSVVSWASANYGYTF
TRBJ1-1	TRBV18	TRBD1	CASSRQGSAAFF
TRBJ2-1	TRBV28	-	CASSPLGLLSSYNEQFF
TRBJ2-7	TRBV7-8	TRBD1	CASSSTGSHYEQYF
TRBJ2-7	TRBV28	TRBD2	CATYAGEGEQYF
TRBJ1-2	TRBV5-6	TRBD1	CASSYLIGTGISYGYTF
TRBJ1-1	TRBV7-9	-	CASSSPRTAGNTEAFF
TRBJ1-1	TRBV4-2	TRBD1	CASSQVSTGPTEAFF
TRBJ2-1	TRBV19	TRBD2	CASSIFMEGGGYNEQFF
TRBJ2-6	TRBV5-1	-	CASSLPTGSGANVLTF
TRBJ2-3	TRBV6-4	TRBD2	CASSVSSGGGDTQYF
TRBJ1-1	TRBV10-2	-	CASRTGRGTEAFF
TRBJ2-7	TRBV30	TRBD1	CAWKSLGQGGTEQYF
TRBJ2-1	TRBV2	TRBD2	CASSEQLAGLVEQFF
TRBJ1-1	TRBV14	-	CASSPSENTEAFF
TRBJ2-7	TRBV11-2	TRBD2	CASSWGLARYEQYF
TRBJ2-3	TRBV5-1	-	CASSSTGYLTDTQYF
TRBJ2-3	TRBV5-6	-	CASSLAGITDTQYF
TRBJ1-5	TRBV6-5	-	CASSYSSFSNQPQHF
TRBJ2-7	TRBV12-1	-	CASSFHRFCYEQYF
TRBJ2-1	TRBV7-8	TRBD2	CASSLGTFFAGGRNEQFF
TRBJ2-7	TRBV4-1	TRBD1	CASSQEGPGTVTYEQYF
TRBJ1-2	TRBV12-5	TRBD1	CASGLEPGQRDYGYTF
TRBJ2-7	TRBV9	TRBD1	CASSVAGQGGNEQYF
TRBJ2-2	TRBV5-6	TRBD1	CASSRGQGIGELFF
TRBJ2-1	TRBV14	TRBD2	CASSQDGTSVNNEQFF
TRBJ1-1	TRBV5-4	TRBD1	CASSWDSKNTEAFF
TRBJ2-7	TRBV7-9	-	CASRVGNSGEQYF
TRBJ1-1	TRBV7-8	-	CASTFTNTEAFF
TRBJ1-2	TRBV13	-	CASTGEQRPNYGYTF
TRBJ2-5	TRBV4-1	-	CASSQDLILRGAVHETQYF
TRBJ2-5	TRBV30	-	CAWITPNQETQYF
TRBJ1-2	TRBV30	TRBD1	CAGQGGSGHYGYTF
TRBJ2-5	TRBV19	-	CASSIKMVGLGTQYF
TRBJ1-5	TRBV10-2	-	CASRDRGNQPQHF
TRBJ2-1	TRBV9	TRBD2	CASSVVAGGAYNEQFF
TRBJ2-3	TRBV6-1	TRBD1	CASSDEGAMADTQYF
TRBJ2-7	TRBV11-2	TRBD1	CASRSRDRGTYEQYF
TRBJ2-7	TRBV29-1	TRBD1	CSVETGVSYEQYF
TRBJ1-5	TRBV19	-	CASSMNRGLISNQPQHF
TRBJ2-3	TRBV27	TRBD1	CASSPGTAFTDTQYF